A single sample is the source of the 31 T cell receptor beta chains below, sequenced in a study of shared clonotypes between healthy human individuals. Profiled with immunoSEQ multiplex PCR; TCRdb holds only in-frame clones, not every one. The sample has some 2,400,000 clones; 95% are singletons. The specimen was naive CD4+ T cells sorted from blood. Subset given: CD45RA+ positively selected. Receptor source: a man aged 18 to 29 in good health.

On this clone: Other nucleotide sequences from this sample produce the same CDR3. The V and J genes are TRBV6-6 and TRBJ1-2, with D perhaps matching TRBD1 (5 bases). Germline V gene lookup returns CDR1 MNHNY and CDR2 SVGAGI (reference sequence). The CDR3 length is 13 residues. V lost 9 bases and J lost 2, with 13 bases in between. The CDR3 DNA is TGTGCCAGTATCAGGGACGGAAACTATGGCTACACCTTC. Translating it yields CASIRDGNYGYTF.

The chain recombines TRBV15 with TRBJ1-2, with TRBD1 as a possible D gene (5 bases). V was pared by 0 bases and J by 2 bases, with 10 bases between. The CDR3 totals 15 residues. Germline CDR1 is LNHNV and CDR2 is YYDKDF (reference sequence). In DNA form, the CDR3 reads TGTGCCACCAGCAGAGATCTAGAGGGGAACTATGGCTACACCTTC. Its translation: CATSRDLEGNYGYTF.

About this clone itself: The same CDR3 also results from other DNA sequences found in this sample. The chain employs TRBV19 and TRBJ2-5; no clear D gene. CDR1 is LNHDA, CDR2 SQIVND, per germline (reference sequence). This CDR3 is built from 13 residues. Trimming stripped 1 base from V and 5 bases from J, with 8 bases between. The CDR3 reads CASSIGGSETQYF. CDR3 sequence (DNA): TGTGCCAGTAGTATAGGGGGTTCGGAGACCCAGTACTTC. The full variable domain, rest sourced from reference TRBV19 and TRBJ2-5, is DGGITQSPKYLFRKEGQNVTLSCEQNLNHDAMYWYRQDPGQGLRLIYYSQIVNDFQKGDIAEGYSVSREKKESFPLTVTSAQKNPTAFYLCASSIGGSETQYFGPGTRLLVL.

This chain joins TRBV30 and TRBJ1-3, with a weak D call TRBD1 (6 bases). The CDR3 consists of 15 residues. The ends were cut back, 5 bases at V and 0 bases at J, with 14 bases in the middle. CDR1 is GTSNPN and CDR2 is SVGIG in the germline V gene (reference sequence). The CDR3 DNA sequence: TGTGCCTGGTCGAGGGGGGAAAGCTCTGGAAACACCATATATTTT. As protein: CAWSRGESSGNTIYF.

A note on this clone: Additional DNA sequences in this sample encode the identical CDR3. The chain couples TRBV6-5 to TRBJ2-7; D might be TRBD2 (5 bases). The CDR3 loop spans 11 amino acids. Germline CDR1 MNHEY, CDR2 SVGAGI. V was clipped by 5 bases and J by 6 bases, with 8 bases between them. CDR3 nucleotides: TGTGCCAGCAGTCGCCGGGGCGAGCAGTACTTC. Protein: CASSRRGEQYF.

The rearrangement links TRBV30 to TRBJ1-1; no clear D. The CDR3 covers 13 residues. CDR1 GTSNPN and CDR2 SVGIG come from the germline V gene (reference sequence). The V and J ends lost 2 bases and 0 bases respectively, with 7 bases between them. CDR3 DNA sequence: TGTGCCTGGAGTATTAGATTGAACACTGAAGCTTTCTTT. It is translated as CAWSIRLNTEAFF.

The rearrangement uses TRBV10-3 and TRBJ2-5; D tentatively reads TRBD1 or TRBD2 (5 bases each). CDR3 length: 13 amino acids. V was clipped by 5 bases and J by 3 bases, with 10 bases between them. Per the germline V gene, CDR1 is ENHRY and CDR2 is SYGVKD. DNA of the CDR3: TGTGCCATCAGTCGGGGCGAGAAAGAGACCCAGTACTTC. Translating it yields CAISRGEKETQYF.

J is TRBJ1-5 and V is TRBV27; TRBD1 matches at 9 bases. The germline gives CDR1 MNHEY, CDR2 SMNVEV (reference sequence). V lost 6 bases, J lost 1 base, and 4 bases stayed unmatched. CDR3 length: 15 residues. This CDR3 is CASRVTGGSNQPQHF. Written as DNA, the CDR3 is TGTGCCAGCAGGGTGACAGGGGGAAGCAATCAGCCCCAGCATTTT.

The chain employs TRBV11-2 and TRBJ2-1; D gene ambiguous. The germline CDR1 and CDR2 sequences are SGHAT and FQNNGV. The ends were cut back, 4 bases at V and 7 bases at J, with 17 bases in the middle. This CDR3 is 15 amino acids long. This CDR3 is CASSSPKGHQNEQFF. DNA of the CDR3: TGTGCCAGCAGCTCCCCCAAAGGGCATCAAAATGAGCAGTTCTTC.

The V call is TRBV2, the J call TRBJ1-2; perhaps TRBD1 as D (5 bases). Trimming removed 11 bases from V and 4 bases from J, with 17 bases in between. CDR3 size: 13 residues. The germline V gene has CDR1 SNHLY and CDR2 FYNNEI. CDR3 nucleotide sequence: TGTGCCGGGGGAGGAACGATTGGCTATGGCTACACCTTC. It codes for CAGGGTIGYGYTF.

The genes are TRBV7-2 and TRBJ2-7; 9 nucleotides match TRBD2. V shed 5 bases and J 2 bases; nucleotides not matched to a gene: 7. Germline V gives CDR1 SGHTA, CDR2 FQGNSA. This CDR3 contains 15 residues. Written as DNA, the CDR3 is TGTGCCAGCAGCACACAAGCGGGAGGTACCTACGAGCAGTACTTC. As protein: CASSTQAGGTYEQYF.

The rearrangement joins TRBV29-1 to TRBJ2-3; no firm D call. This CDR3 is 14 amino acids long. Trimming cost V 4 bases and J 3 bases, with 14 bases left between them. Germline CDR1 SQVTM, CDR2 ANQGSEA. CDR3 protein: CSVALWDRTDTQYF. The CDR3 bases are TGCAGCGTTGCATTGTGGGATCGGACAGATACGCAGTATTTT.

V usage is TRBV30 and J usage is TRBJ2-1, with D maybe TRBD2 (5 bases). V shed 4 bases and J shed 5 bases, with 12 bases lying between them. Germline V gives CDR1 GTSNPN, CDR2 SVGIG (reference sequence). The CDR3 spans 13 residues. The CDR3 sequence: CAWNQRSDNEQFF. In nucleotides, the CDR3 is TGTGCCTGGAACCAGCGGAGCGACAATGAGCAGTTCTTC.

Worth noting for this clone: In the same sample, other DNA sequences code for this CDR3. The chain links TRBV28 to TRBJ2-6; TRBD1 might be the D (6 bases). Germline V CDR1 and CDR2: MDHEN, SYDVKM. This CDR3 contains 15 residues. Between the trimmed V and J ends, which lost 2 bases and 2 bases, there was a span of 7 bases. Here the CDR3 DNA reads TGTGCCAGCAGTTTACCAGGGGCTGGGGCCAACGTCCTGACTTTC. Its protein is CASSLPGAGANVLTF.

This chain's CDR3 is CASSGRGPTNTGELFF. DNA for the CDR3: TGTGCCAGCAGTGGAAGGGGACCCACGAACACCGGGGAGCTGTTTTTT. V gene TRBV6-1 combines with J gene TRBJ2-2; either TRBD1 or TRBD2 may supply D (5 bases each). The CDR3 is made up of 16 amino acids. In germline, CDR1 is MNHNS, CDR2 SASEGT. V was trimmed by 4 bases and J by 0 bases, leaving 12 bases between them.

CDR3 loop: CASTGQEVGTQYF. CDR3 sequence (DNA): TGTGCCAGCACTGGACAGGAGGTTGGGACCCAGTACTTC. The chain employs TRBV2 and TRBJ2-5; 7 nucleotides line up with TRBD1. The CDR3 covers 13 residues. V shed 7 bases and J 7 bases; nucleotides not matched to a gene: 9. Germline V gives CDR1 SNHLY, CDR2 FYNNEI.

The genes are TRBV6-1 and TRBJ2-2, with D perhaps matching TRBD1 (5 bases). Germline-derived CDR1 and CDR2 are MNHNS and SASEGT. Trimming stripped 4 bases from V and 2 bases from J, with 8 bases between. This CDR3 is 14 amino acids long. The CDR3 nucleotides are TGTGCCAGCAGTGGGGGCGGAAACACCGGGGAGCTGTTTTTT. Its translation is CASSGGGNTGELFF.

About this clone itself: The sample holds other DNA sequences that translate to the same CDR3. This rearrangement joins TRBV7-2 to TRBJ2-3, with 7 bases matching TRBD2. J was trimmed by 0 bases and V by 0 bases; bases with no gene match: 0. Looked up from germline, CDR1 is SGHTA and CDR2 is FQGNSA. The CDR3 loop spans 15 amino acids. Here the CDR3 DNA reads TGTGCCAGCAGCTTAGCTAGCGGGAGCACAGATACGCAGTATTTT. Its protein is CASSLASGSTDTQYF.

The gene calls are TRBV29-1 and TRBJ2-7; 8 bases match TRBD1. The CDR3 spans 13 residues. The germline gives CDR1 SQVTM, CDR2 ANQGSEA. V shed 6 bases and J 3 bases; nucleotides not matched to a gene: 7. The CDR3 sequence is CSVAPGQGYEQYF. The CDR3 DNA reads TGCAGCGTCGCTCCCGGACAGGGCTACGAGCAGTACTTC.

About this clone itself: The sample holds other DNA sequences that translate to the same CDR3. The chain joins TRBV6-5 to TRBJ1-6; no definite D call. The CDR3 sequence is 13 residues long. V was shortened by 6 bases and J by 4 bases, with 7 bases between the two germline ends. CDR1 and CDR2 from the germline V gene are MNHEY and SVGAGI. The CDR3 protein is CASRSRYNSPLHF. CDR3 in DNA: TGTGCCAGCAGATCCCGGTATAATTCACCCCTCCACTTT.

This chain links TRBV19 with TRBJ2-7, with a weak D call TRBD2 (5 bases). The V end was cut by 5 bases, the J end by 7 bases, with 18 bases between. In germline, CDR1 is LNHDA, CDR2 SQIVND (reference sequence). This CDR3 has 14 amino acids. DNA of the CDR3: TGTGCCAGTAGTTCGTCGATCGCGGGCCGGGAGCAGTACTTC. It is translated as CASSSSIAGREQYF.

The gene calls are TRBV5-6 and TRBJ1-5, with 8 bases lining up with TRBD1. Unmatched junction bases numbered 12, after V lost 4 bases and J lost 0 bases. Germline-derived CDR1 and CDR2 are SGHDT and YYEEEE. CDR3 length: 18 residues. CDR3 sequence: CASSRIRDRSYSNQPQHF. CDR3 DNA sequence: TGTGCCAGCAGCCGGATTCGGGACAGGAGTTATAGCAATCAGCCCCAGCATTTT.

As DNA, the CDR3 is TGTGCCAGCTCACCGCGCGGTCAGGACGAGCAGTACTTC. Translation: CASSPRGQDEQYF. This chain joins TRBV18 and TRBJ2-7, with no clear D. V lost 3 bases and J 5 bases, leaving 11 bases between the germline ends. The CDR3 runs to 13 residues. CDR1 is KGHSH, CDR2 LQKENI, per germline.

This sequence joins TRBV5-1 and TRBJ2-3; 9 bases are a match to TRBD1. This CDR3 is built from 15 residues. V lost 4 bases, J lost 4 bases, and 7 bases stayed unmatched. The germline V gene encodes CDR1 SGHRS and CDR2 YFSETQ. CDR3 DNA sequence: TGCGCCAGCAGCCTATGGGACAGGGAGCCAGATACGCAGTATTTT. It translates to CASSLWDREPDTQYF.

The sample holds one count of this clone. This chain links TRBV6-1 with TRBJ1-1; D unresolved. The V end lost 1 base, the J end lost 0 bases, and 6 bases lay between the germline ends. Germline CDR1 is MNHNS and CDR2 is SASEGT. This CDR3 contains 14 residues. CDR3 DNA: TGTGCCAGCAGTGAAGTCGGGATGAACACTGAAGCTTTCTTT. Protein product: CASSEVGMNTEAFF.

The chain couples TRBV11-3 to TRBJ1-1, with unresolved D. V lost 5 bases and J 0 bases, leaving 10 bases between the germline ends. The CDR3 is 14 amino acids. Germline values: CDR1 SGHNT, CDR2 YENEEA. CDR3 loop: CASSLGILNTEAFF. DNA for the CDR3: TGTGCCAGCAGCCTAGGCATCCTGAACACTGAAGCTTTCTTT. Variable domain in full (rest from reference TRBV11-3 and TRBJ1-1): EAGVVQSPRYKIIEKKQPVAFWCNPISGHNTLYWYLQNLGQGPELLIRYENEEAVDDSQLPKDRFSAERLKGVDSTLKIQPAELGDSAVYLCASSLGILNTEAFFGQGTRLTVV.

As for this clone: Other DNA sequences within the sample encode an identical CDR3. The gene calls are TRBV6-6 and TRBJ2-7, with 12 bases identical to TRBD2. CDR1 is MNHNY, CDR2 SVGAGI, per germline (reference sequence). Trimming took 2 bases from V and 3 from J; bases not matched to a gene: 2. The CDR3 sequence is 15 residues long. The CDR3 reads CASSYRTSGDYEQYF. The CDR3 region has the DNA TGTGCCAGCAGTTACCGGACTAGCGGGGACTACGAGCAGTACTTC.

The CDR3 bases are TGTGCCAGCTCACCAAGTCCCGGGACAGGGGAATATTTCCAGTACTTC. Protein: CASSPSPGTGEYFQYF. J is TRBJ2-5 and V is TRBV18; 10 bases map to TRBD1. CDR3 size: 16 residues. V lost 2 bases, J lost 10 bases, and 13 bases stayed unmatched. Germline V lookup: CDR1 KGHSH, CDR2 LQKENI.

This clone was counted a few times. The chain joins TRBV10-1 to TRBJ2-7; the match to TRBD2 covers 9 bases. With V trimmed by 2 bases and J by 7 bases, 6 bases remained unmatched. Looked up from germline, CDR1 is WNHNN and CDR2 is SYGVQD (reference sequence). The CDR3 is made up of 14 amino acids. CDR3 protein: CASSEAGGPEEQYF. The CDR3 DNA reads TGCGCCAGCAGTGAGGCGGGAGGGCCGGAGGAGCAGTACTTC.

V and J are TRBV11-2 and TRBJ2-7, with 12 positions matching TRBD2. The germline CDR1 and CDR2 sequences are SGHAT and FQNNGV. Unmatched junction bases numbered 7, after V lost 7 bases and J lost 6 bases. CDR3 length: 14 residues. CDR3 sequence reads: CASIRLAGVPEQYF. In DNA, the CDR3 is TGTGCCAGCATAAGACTAGCGGGAGTTCCCGAGCAGTACTTC.

About this clone: This sample includes further DNA sequences coding for the same CDR3. V usage is TRBV18 and J usage is TRBJ1-1, with 7 positions matching TRBD1. This CDR3 contains 14 residues. V lost 3 bases, J lost 2 bases, and 3 bases stayed unmatched. The germline CDR1 and CDR2 sequences are KGHSH and LQKENI. DNA for the CDR3: TGTGCCAGCTCACCCGGGACAGCAAACACTGAAGCTTTCTTT. Amino acids: CASSPGTANTEAFF.